The 22 T cell receptor beta chains listed next were all sequenced from one sample in a study of blood T cell repertoires in COVID-19. The method was immunoSEQ multiplex PCR; TCRdb's version includes in-frame clones alone and lacks a portion of them. This table has roughly 190,000 clones, 87% appearing once. Sequencing input: peripheral blood. Receptors originate from a man in his sixties with active or convalescent COVID-19.

This clone has a single count. The chain couples TRBV27 to TRBJ2-3; D unclear. The V and J ends lost 8 bases and 7 bases respectively, with 16 bases between them. This CDR3 is 13 amino acids long. Germline V gene data show CDR1 as MNHEY and CDR2 as SMNVEV (reference sequence). The CDR3 spells CASRVPVVYTQYF. The CDR3 DNA reads as TGTGCCAGCCGCGTCCCTGTCGTTTATACGCAGTATTTT.

The genes are TRBV11-2 and TRBJ2-1; maybe TRBD2 (5 bases). CDR1 and CDR2 (germline): SGHAT, FQNNGV. The ends were cut back, 5 bases at V and 4 bases at J, with 12 bases in the middle. The CDR3 has 14 amino acids. The chain's CDR3 is CASSPSRVYNEQFF. In DNA, the CDR3 is TGTGCCAGCAGCCCTAGCCGAGTGTACAATGAGCAGTTCTTC.

This sequence joins TRBV15 and TRBJ2-7; possible D gene TRBD1, 6 bases. The CDR3 extends over 14 amino acids. Per germline, CDR1 LNHNV and CDR2 YYDKDF (reference sequence). Trimming removed 0 bases at V and 4 bases at J, with 10 bases between. The CDR3 region has the DNA TGTGCCACCAGCAGAGATTGGCAGGGGTACGAGCAGTACTTC. It yields the protein CATSRDWQGYEQYF.

This chain connects TRBV6-5 to TRBJ1-1; D possibly corresponds to TRBD1 (5 bases). CDR3 length: 13 residues. The V gene's germline CDR1 is MNHEY and CDR2 SVGAGI. V dropped 7 bases and J dropped 1 base, with 10 bases sitting between them. The CDR3 DNA is TGTGCCAGCAAGGGCAGGGAGAACACTGAAGCTTTCTTT. Amino acid sequence: CASKGRENTEAFF.

This clone has just one count. J is TRBJ2-6 and V is TRBV29-1, with a tentative D call TRBD1 (6 bases). From germline, CDR1 is SQVTM and CDR2 ANQGSEA. V gave up 6 bases and J gave up 3 bases, with 12 bases separating them. This CDR3 is built from 14 residues. The CDR3 sequence: CSVQGYGGANVLTF. CDR3 sequence (DNA): TGCAGCGTCCAGGGGTACGGTGGGGCCAACGTCCTGACTTTC.

The chain employs TRBV7-3 and TRBJ2-6, with D perhaps TRBD1 (6 bases). The CDR3 has 16 amino acids. V lost 0 bases, J lost 2 bases, and 8 bases lay in between. The germline gives CDR1 SGHTA, CDR2 FQGTGA. CDR3 sequence: CASSLTGAAGANVLTF. The DNA of the CDR3 is TGTGCCAGCAGCTTAACGGGGGCAGCTGGGGCCAACGTCCTGACTTTC.

The chain is built from TRBV18 and TRBJ2-3, with 10 bases lining up with TRBD1. The CDR3 loop spans 15 amino acids. The trim removed 3 bases at V and 5 bases at J, leaving 5 bases unmatched. Germline CDR1 is KGHSH and CDR2 is LQKENI. The CDR3 is CASSPGTGAGDTQYF. For the CDR3, the DNA is TGTGCCAGCTCACCCGGGACAGGGGCAGGAGATACGCAGTATTTT. Filled out from reference TRBV18 and TRBJ2-3, the complete variable domain reads NAGVMQNPRHLVRRRGQEARLRCSPMKGHSHVYWYRQLPEEGLKFMVYLQKENIIDESGMPKERFSAEFPKEGPSILRIQQVVRGDSAAYFCASSPGTGAGDTQYFGPGTRLTVL.

The chain joins TRBV5-1 to TRBJ2-2; D is uncertain. CDR3 length: 15 residues. CDR1 is SGHRS, CDR2 YFSETQ, per germline. V lost 5 bases and J lost 0, with 11 bases in between. CDR3 residues: CASRQISANTGELFF. The CDR3 region has the DNA TGCGCCAGCAGACAGATTTCCGCGAACACCGGGGAGCTGTTTTTT.

V usage is TRBV7-3 and J usage is TRBJ1-6, with TRBD1 matching over 7 bases. The CDR3 has 15 residues. The J segment lost 7 bases and the V segment lost 1 base, leaving 4 bases of the junction unmatched. CDR1 is SGHTA, CDR2 FQGTGA, per germline. This CDR3 reads CASSLSSGGNSPLHF. The CDR3 nucleotides are TGTGCCAGCAGCTTAAGCTCAGGGGGAAATTCACCCCTCCACTTT.

The CDR3 nucleotides are TGTGCCAGCAATACGCAGGGTGCTGGAAACACCATATATTTT. This encodes CASNTQGAGNTIYF. The genes are TRBV6-4 and TRBJ1-3, with D perhaps matching TRBD1 (5 bases). The germline V gene encodes CDR1 MRHNA and CDR2 SNTAGT. The CDR3 is made up of 14 amino acids. The V and J ends lost 7 bases and 2 bases respectively, with 12 bases between them.

The chain recombines TRBV10-3 with TRBJ2-5, with a tentative D call TRBD2 (6 bases). The CDR3 runs 15 residues. Trimming left V 3 bases short and J 4 bases short, with 15 bases between. The germline gives CDR1 ENHRY, CDR2 SYGVKD. CDR3 DNA sequence: TGTGCCATCAGTGAAACCGGAGGGCCCAGAGAGACCCAGTACTTC. It encodes CAISETGGPRETQYF.

CDR3 coding DNA: TGTGCCAGCAGTGAAAGGGTAGGGGTTATAGACGGCTACACCTTC. Translating gives CASSERVGVIDGYTF. The chain has TRBV2 and TRBJ1-2, with D possibly matching TRBD1 (5 bases). Germline CDR1 reads SNHLY; CDR2 reads FYNNEI. Deletions cut 2 bases from V and 8 bases from J, with 18 bases between. The length of the CDR3 is 15 residues.

The chain is built from TRBV6-1 and TRBJ1-3, with D possibly being TRBD1 (5 bases). V was clipped by 2 bases and J by 10 bases, with 12 bases between them. From germline, CDR1 is MNHNS and CDR2 SASEGT. The CDR3 is made up of 13 amino acids. In DNA, the CDR3 is TGTGCCAGCAGTGAATCAGACAGTGTTACCATATATTTT. Translating gives CASSESDSVTIYF.

The chain employs TRBV6-4 and TRBJ1-1, with 7 bases fitting TRBD1. This CDR3 is built from 14 residues. After removal of 6 bases from V and 3 bases from J, the junction contained 7 bases not matched to a gene. CDR1 and CDR2 from the germline V gene are MRHNA and SNTAGT. The CDR3 region has the DNA TGTGCCAGCAGCCCAGGGGGGAGGTACACTGAAGCTTTCTTT. This encodes CASSPGGRYTEAFF.

The genes are TRBV29-1 and TRBJ2-7, with D hard to call. Trimming took off 0 bases at V and 3 bases at J, with 6 bases between the two ends. The CDR3 covers 12 residues. Germline-derived CDR1 and CDR2 are SQVTM and ANQGSEA. The CDR3 region is CSVEDPNYEQYF. The CDR3 DNA reads TGCAGCGTTGAAGACCCAAACTACGAGCAGTACTTC.

The chain employs TRBV19 and TRBJ1-2; D is perhaps TRBD1 (5 bases). This CDR3 is 16 amino acids long. Germline CDR1 LNHDA, CDR2 SQIVND (reference sequence). The V gene lost 5 bases and the J gene lost 4 bases, with 20 bases spanning the gap. The CDR3 nucleotides are TGTGCCAGTAGTCCGCAACTCGACAGACTCCGCTATGGCTACACCTTC. Protein: CASSPQLDRLRYGYTF.

This clone was seen just once. The chain couples TRBV7-9 to TRBJ2-1; 9 bases match TRBD2. The germline V gene has CDR1 SEHNR and CDR2 FQNEAQ (reference sequence). V shed 5 bases, J shed 9 bases, and the junction held 14 bases outside the gene matches. The CDR3 spans 16 residues. CDR3: CASSAPAAGGPSEQFF. In DNA form, the CDR3 reads TGTGCCAGCAGCGCGCCGGCGGCGGGGGGGCCGAGTGAGCAGTTCTTC. Full variable domain (outside the CDR3, taken from reference TRBV7-9 and TRBJ2-1): DTGVSQNPRHKITKRGQNVTFRCDPISEHNRLYWYRQTLGQGPEFLTYFQNEAQLEKSRLLSDRFSAERPKGSFSTLEIQRTEQGDSAMYLCASSAPAAGGPSEQFFGPGTRLTVL.

A single count supports this clone. The chain has TRBV5-1 and TRBJ2-1; 16 bases line up with TRBD2. This CDR3 has 15 residues. Germline V CDR1 and CDR2: SGHRS, YFSETQ. The V gene end was trimmed by 4 bases and the J gene end by 10 bases; junction bases not matched to a gene: 5. This CDR3 is CASSTGTSGGAEQFF. CDR3 nucleotide sequence: TGCGCCAGCAGCACCGGGACTAGCGGGGGGGCCGAGCAGTTCTTC.

V gene TRBV15 combines with J gene TRBJ1-5; no firm D call. Trimming shortened V by 0 bases and J by 8 bases, and 8 bases separated the two germline ends. Germline V gene sequence: CDR1 LNHNV, CDR2 YYDKDF (reference sequence). The CDR3 sequence is 13 residues long. The CDR3, as DNA: TGTGCCACCAGCAGAGATAGAAATGAGCCCCAGCATTTT. As protein: CATSRDRNEPQHF.

This chain joins TRBV6-5 and TRBJ2-5, with TRBD2 identical over 8 bases. V shed 8 bases and J 5 bases; nucleotides not matched to a gene: 4. CDR1 and CDR2 from the germline V gene are MNHEY and SVGAGI. The CDR3 has 12 residues. CDR3 nucleotide sequence: TGTGCCAGCCCCCGCGGGAGGGAGACCCAGTACTTC. Translation gives CASPRGRETQYF.

This chain connects TRBV6-5 to TRBJ2-4; 10 bases fit TRBD1. This CDR3 region has 15 residues. Trimming took 7 bases from V and 1 from J; bases not matched to a gene: 4. Germline V lookup: CDR1 MNHEY, CDR2 SVGAGI. The CDR3 nucleotides are TGTGCCAGCAAGACAGGGGGCGTCGCCAAAAACATTCAGTACTTC. Its translation is CASKTGGVAKNIQYF.

The chain combines TRBV5-4 with TRBJ1-1; TRBD1 might be the D (6 bases). Trimming removed 1 base from V and 1 base from J, with 11 bases in between. Germline V lookup: CDR1 SGHNT, CDR2 YYREEE (reference sequence). This CDR3 has 15 residues. The CDR3, as DNA: TGTGCCAGCAGCTTGTATCAAGGGGGGAACACTGAAGCTTTCTTT. Its translation: CASSLYQGGNTEAFF.